The sequence of this TCR beta chain was determined in a study of cytomegalovirus exposure and HLA in healthy donors. Study findings and constraints: A later analysis showed HLA-associated TCR beta chains outstripping equally common others in clonal expansion. A link between a missense DCLRE1C variant and TCR beta V- and J-gene trimming emerged from a later analysis. Fewer N-insertions than the 666-donor mean were reportedly shown by an Asian-associated ancestry cluster in a later analysis.

Remarks on this clone: Its antigen remains unidentified.

60 Vbeta and 13 Jbeta primers were used in PCR. This table comes from immunoSEQ multiplex PCR, and its TCRdb copy is limited to in-frame clones, with some not included. This sample has around 170,000 clones; around four fifths occur once, and the top ten carry 0.8%. V gave up 8 bases and J gave up 1 base, with 20 bases separating them. Germline values: CDR1 MNHEY, CDR2 SMNVEV (reference sequence). CDR3 size: 16 residues. The chain joins TRBV27 to TRBJ1-1; TRBD1 is a possible D gene (5 bases). This receptor was obtained from a woman aged 18 to 35 in good health and CMV-seronegative. The sample consisted of PBMCs. The CDR3: CASGRVGGRGNTEAFF. Here the CDR3 DNA reads TGTGCCAGCGGCAGAGTCGGGGGAAGGGGGAACACTGAAGCTTTCTTT.